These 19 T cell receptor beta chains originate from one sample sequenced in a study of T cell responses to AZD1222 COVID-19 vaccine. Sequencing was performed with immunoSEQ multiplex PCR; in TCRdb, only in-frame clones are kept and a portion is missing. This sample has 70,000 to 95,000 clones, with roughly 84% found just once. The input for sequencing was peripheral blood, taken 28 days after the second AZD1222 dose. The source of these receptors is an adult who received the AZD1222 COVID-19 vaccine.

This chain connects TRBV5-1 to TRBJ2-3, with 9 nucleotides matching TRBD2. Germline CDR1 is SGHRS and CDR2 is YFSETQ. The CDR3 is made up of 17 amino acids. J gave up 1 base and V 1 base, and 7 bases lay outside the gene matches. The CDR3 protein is CASSLYLAGSGTDTQYF. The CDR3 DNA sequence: TGCGCCAGCAGCTTGTATCTAGCGGGATCCGGCACAGATACGCAGTATTTT.

The CDR3 protein is CASSLGGSDGANVLTF. The CDR3 nucleotides read TGTGCCAGCAGCTTAGGGGGTTCGGACGGGGCCAACGTCCTGACTTTC. The chain uses TRBV7-9 and TRBJ2-6; the D is unclear. Germline-derived CDR1 and CDR2 are SEHNR and FQNEAQ (reference sequence). Trimming shortened V by 1 base and J by 4 bases, and 11 bases separated the two germline ends. The CDR3 extends over 16 amino acids.

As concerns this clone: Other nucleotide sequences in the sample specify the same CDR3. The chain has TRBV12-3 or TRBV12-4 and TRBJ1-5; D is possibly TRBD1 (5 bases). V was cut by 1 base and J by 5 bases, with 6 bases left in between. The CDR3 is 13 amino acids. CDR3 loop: CASSLGGDQPQHF. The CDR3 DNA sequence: TGTGCCAGCAGTTTAGGAGGGGATCAGCCCCAGCATTTT.

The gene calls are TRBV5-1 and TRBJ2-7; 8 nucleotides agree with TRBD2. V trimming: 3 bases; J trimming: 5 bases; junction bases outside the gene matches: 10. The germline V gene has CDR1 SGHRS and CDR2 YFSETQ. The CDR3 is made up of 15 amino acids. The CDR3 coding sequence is TGCGCCAGCAGCTCCCCGACTAGCGCTTCCCACGAGCAGTACTTC. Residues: CASSSPTSASHEQYF. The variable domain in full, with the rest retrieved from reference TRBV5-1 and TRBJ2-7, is KAGVTQTPRYLIKTRGQQVTLSCSPISGHRSVSWYQQTPGQGLQFLFEYFSETQRNKGNFPGRFSGRQFSNSRSEMNVSTLELGDSALYLCASSSPTSASHEQYFGPGTRLTVT.

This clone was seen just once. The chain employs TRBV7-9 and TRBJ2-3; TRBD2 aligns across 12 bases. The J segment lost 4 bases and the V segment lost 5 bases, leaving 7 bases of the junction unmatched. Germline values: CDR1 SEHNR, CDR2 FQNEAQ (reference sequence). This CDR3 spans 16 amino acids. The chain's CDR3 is CASSPLAGGPSDTQYF. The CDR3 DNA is TGTGCCAGCAGCCCCCTAGCGGGGGGGCCCTCAGATACGCAGTATTTT.

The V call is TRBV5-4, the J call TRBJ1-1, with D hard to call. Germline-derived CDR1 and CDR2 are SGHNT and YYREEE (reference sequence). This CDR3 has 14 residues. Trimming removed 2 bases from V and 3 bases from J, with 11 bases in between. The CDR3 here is CASSFGLGDTEAFF. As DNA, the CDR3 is TGTGCCAGCAGCTTTGGCCTTGGGGACACTGAAGCTTTCTTT.

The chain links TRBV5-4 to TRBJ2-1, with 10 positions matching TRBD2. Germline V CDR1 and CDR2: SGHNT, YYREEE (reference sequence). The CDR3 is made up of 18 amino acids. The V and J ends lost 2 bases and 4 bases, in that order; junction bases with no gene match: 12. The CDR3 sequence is CASSFDSGWTSGYNEQFF. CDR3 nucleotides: TGTGCCAGCAGCTTTGACTCCGGGTGGACTAGCGGTTACAATGAGCAGTTCTTC.

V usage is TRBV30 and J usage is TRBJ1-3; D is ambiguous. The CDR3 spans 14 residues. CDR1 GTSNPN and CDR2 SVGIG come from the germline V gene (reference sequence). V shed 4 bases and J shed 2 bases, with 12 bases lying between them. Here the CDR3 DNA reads TGTGCCTGGACTGGACTTGGAGCTGGAAACACCATATATTTT. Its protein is CAWTGLGAGNTIYF.

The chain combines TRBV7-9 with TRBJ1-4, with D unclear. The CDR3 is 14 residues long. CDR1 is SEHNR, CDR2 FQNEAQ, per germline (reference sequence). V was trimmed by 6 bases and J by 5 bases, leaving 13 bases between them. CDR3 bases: TGTGCCAGCAGTCGACGGTCCCAAAATGAAAAACTGTTTTTT. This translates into CASSRRSQNEKLFF.

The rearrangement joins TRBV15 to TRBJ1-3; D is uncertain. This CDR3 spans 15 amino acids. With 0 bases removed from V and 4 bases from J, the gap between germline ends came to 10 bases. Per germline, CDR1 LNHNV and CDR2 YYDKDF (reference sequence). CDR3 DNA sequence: TGTGCCACCAGCAGAGATGACCTTATCGGAAACACCATATATTTT. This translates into CATSRDDLIGNTIYF.

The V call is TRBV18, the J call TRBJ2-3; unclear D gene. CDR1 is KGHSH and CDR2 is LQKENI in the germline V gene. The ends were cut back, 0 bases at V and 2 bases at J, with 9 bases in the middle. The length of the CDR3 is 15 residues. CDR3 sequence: CASSPPAGYTDTQYF. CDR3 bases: TGTGCCAGCTCACCACCGGCAGGTTACACAGATACGCAGTATTTT.

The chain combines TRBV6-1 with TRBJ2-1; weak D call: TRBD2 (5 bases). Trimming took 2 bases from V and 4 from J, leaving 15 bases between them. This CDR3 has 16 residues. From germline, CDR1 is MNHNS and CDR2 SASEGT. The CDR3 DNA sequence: TGTGCCAGCAGTGAACCCACTAGGGCCCCTTACAATGAGCAGTTCTTC. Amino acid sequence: CASSEPTRAPYNEQFF.

This CDR3 reads CASSTTGGTAYNEQFF. CDR3 nucleotides: TGTGCCAGCTCCACCACAGGGGGGACAGCATACAATGAGCAGTTCTTC. The chain has TRBV18 and TRBJ2-1; 8 nucleotides match TRBD1. The CDR3 sequence is 16 residues long. Germline trimming cut 6 bases from V and 4 bases from J; bases unmatched to any gene: 11. CDR1 and CDR2 (germline): KGHSH, LQKENI.

The CDR3 DNA sequence: TGTGCCAGCACTAACACCGCGGGGGGCTGGGATACGCAGTATTTT. Its translation: CASTNTAGGWDTQYF. The chain links TRBV28 to TRBJ2-3; 8 nucleotides align to TRBD2. The CDR3 contains 15 residues. CDR1 and CDR2 (germline): MDHEN, SYDVKM. J gave up 6 bases and V 7 bases, and 12 bases lay outside the gene matches.

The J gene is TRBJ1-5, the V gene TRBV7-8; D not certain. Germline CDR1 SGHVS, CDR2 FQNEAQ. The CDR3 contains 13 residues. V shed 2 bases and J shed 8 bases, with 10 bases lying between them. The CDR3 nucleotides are TGTGCCAGCAGCTTAAGCCAGATGGAGCCCCAGCATTTT. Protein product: CASSLSQMEPQHF.

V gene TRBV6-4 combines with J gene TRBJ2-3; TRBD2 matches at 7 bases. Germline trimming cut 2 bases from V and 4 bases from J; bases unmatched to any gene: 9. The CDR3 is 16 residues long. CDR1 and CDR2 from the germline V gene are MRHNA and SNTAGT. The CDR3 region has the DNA TGTGCCAGCAGTGACGAAGATAGCGGGCTCGCAGATACGCAGTATTTT. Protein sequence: CASSDEDSGLADTQYF.

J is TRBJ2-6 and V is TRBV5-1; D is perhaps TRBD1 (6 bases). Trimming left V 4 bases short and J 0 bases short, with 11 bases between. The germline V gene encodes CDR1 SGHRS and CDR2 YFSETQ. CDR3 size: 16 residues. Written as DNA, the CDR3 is TGCGCCAGCAGCAATGGACAGATCTCTGGGGCCAACGTCCTGACTTTC. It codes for CASSNGQISGANVLTF.

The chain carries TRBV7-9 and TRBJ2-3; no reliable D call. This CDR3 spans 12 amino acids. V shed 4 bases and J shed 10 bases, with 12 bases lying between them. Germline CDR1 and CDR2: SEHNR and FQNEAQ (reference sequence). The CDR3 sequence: CASSSVVPAQYF. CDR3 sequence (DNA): TGTGCCAGCAGCTCCGTGGTCCCCGCGCAGTATTTT.

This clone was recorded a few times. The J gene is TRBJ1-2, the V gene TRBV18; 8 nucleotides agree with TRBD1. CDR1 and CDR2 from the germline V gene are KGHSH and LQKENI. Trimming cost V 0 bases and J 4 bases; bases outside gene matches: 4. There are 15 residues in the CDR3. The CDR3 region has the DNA TGTGCCAGCTCACCACCGGCAGGGGGCGTCTATGGCTACACCTTC. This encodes CASSPPAGGVYGYTF.